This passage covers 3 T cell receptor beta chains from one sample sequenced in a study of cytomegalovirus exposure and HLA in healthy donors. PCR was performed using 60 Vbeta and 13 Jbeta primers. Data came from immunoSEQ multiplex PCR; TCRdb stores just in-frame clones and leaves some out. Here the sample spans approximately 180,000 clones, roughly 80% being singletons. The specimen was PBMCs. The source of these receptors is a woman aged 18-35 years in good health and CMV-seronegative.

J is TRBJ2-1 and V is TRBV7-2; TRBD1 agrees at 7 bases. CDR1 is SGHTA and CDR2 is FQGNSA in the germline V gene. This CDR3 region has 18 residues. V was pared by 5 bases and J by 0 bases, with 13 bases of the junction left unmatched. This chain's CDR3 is CASSLVPTGPSSYNEQFF. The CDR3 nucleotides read TGTGCCAGCAGCCTCGTCCCGACAGGGCCTAGCTCCTACAATGAGCAGTTCTTC. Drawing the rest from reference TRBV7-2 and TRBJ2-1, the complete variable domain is GAGVSQSPSNKVTEKGKDVELRCDPISGHTALYWYRQSLGQGLEFLIYFQGNSAPDKSGLPSDRFSAERTGGSVSTLTIQRTQQEDSAVYLCASSLVPTGPSSYNEQFFGPGTRLTVL.

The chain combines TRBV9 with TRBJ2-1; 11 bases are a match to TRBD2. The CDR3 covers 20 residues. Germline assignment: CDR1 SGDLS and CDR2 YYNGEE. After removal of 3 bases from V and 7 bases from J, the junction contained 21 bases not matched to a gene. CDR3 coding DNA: TGTGCCAGCAGCGAGAGCTTCTCTGGGAATAGACTAGCGGGGCGGAATGAGCAGTTCTTC. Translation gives CASSESFSGNRLAGRNEQFF.

In nucleotides, the CDR3 is TGTGCCAGCAGCGAGGTCCGGGAGGAGACCCAGTACTTC. It yields the protein CASSEVREETQYF. The chain employs TRBV25-1 and TRBJ2-5; possible D gene TRBD2, 6 bases. Looked up from germline, CDR1 is MGHDK and CDR2 is SYGVNS. Trimming took off 6 bases at V and 5 bases at J, with 13 bases between the two ends. CDR3 length: 13 amino acids.